The clone carrying this T cell receptor (beta chain) was detected once. Clones were read by immunoSEQ multiplex PCR, and TCRdb kept only the in-frame ones, dropping some. The sample yields some 200,000 clones, 91% seen once. The data belong to a study of control samples from healthy donors and cancer patients. With V trimmed by 5 bases and J by 7 bases, 3 bases remained unmatched. The CDR3 is made up of 14 amino acids. Germline V CDR1 and CDR2: LNHDA, SQIVND (reference sequence). The sequence was obtained from a woman aged 25 to 39 in good health. V is TRBV19 and J is TRBJ2-2; 11 nucleotides match TRBD1. Input material: blood. Here the CDR3 reads CASSGTGGFGELFF. Here the CDR3 DNA reads TGTGCCAGTAGTGGGACAGGGGGGTTCGGGGAGCTGTTTTTT.